Listed here are 29 T cell receptor beta chains from one sample, sequenced in a study of T cell repertoires in cytomegalovirus infection. TCRdb re-analysed the reads in MiXCR, keeping a single row per CDR3 protein. The sample gives around 550,000 distinct CDR3 sequences, about 25% of which show up once; approximately 13% is in the top ten. The sequenced material came from PBMCs. Receptor source: a human donor in good health (CMV status not recorded). Some clones in this sample may be carry-over from other donors' samples.

The V and J genes are TRBV5-1 and TRBJ2-3; TRBD1 matches at 8 bases. The CDR3 is 15 amino acids. Losses at the gene ends were 4 bases for V and 1 base for J; bases not matched to a gene: 5. Germline CDR1 and CDR2: SGHRS and YFSETQ. The CDR3 loop is CASSPDRVGTDTQYF. DNA of the CDR3: TGCGCCAGCAGCCCGGACAGGGTAGGCACAGATACGCAGTATTTT.

In this sample, this clonotype turned up a few times. The chain joins TRBV12-3 or TRBV12-4 to TRBJ1-2, with D unresolved. Deletions cut 5 bases from V and 7 bases from J, with 20 bases between. The CDR3 runs to 15 residues. The CDR3 spells CASSVSEDGWSGYTF. CDR3 nucleotide sequence: TGTGCCAGCAGTGTTAGTGAGGATGGGTGGAGTGGCTACACCTTC.

The CDR3 DNA follows: TGTGCCAGCAGAGGGGACTCCTCTCTCCCCAAGACCCAGTACTTC. Protein product: CASRGDSSLPKTQYF. This chain uses TRBV7-9 with TRBJ2-5; tentatively, D is TRBD2 (6 bases). Deletions cut 6 bases from V and 6 bases from J, with 20 bases between. Looked up from germline, CDR1 is SEHNR and CDR2 is FQNEAQ (reference sequence). This CDR3 spans 15 amino acids.

In this sample, this clonotype turned up a few times. J is TRBJ1-5 and V is TRBV6-1, with 12 bases lining up with TRBD1. The germline CDR1 and CDR2 sequences are MNHNS and SASEGT. Trimming took 7 bases from V and 0 from J; bases not matched to a gene: 10. The CDR3 spans 18 residues. Here the CDR3 reads CASIPGQGALGSNQPQHF. Here the CDR3 DNA reads TGTGCCAGCATCCCGGGACAGGGGGCTCTCGGTAGCAATCAGCCCCAGCATTTT.

This clonotype was seen only a few times. V gene TRBV2 combines with J gene TRBJ1-3, with a tentative D call TRBD1 (6 bases). This CDR3 is 13 amino acids long. Trimming removed 9 bases from V and 3 bases from J, with 12 bases in between. The germline gives CDR1 SNHLY, CDR2 FYNNEI. The DNA for the CDR3 is TGTGCCAGGAAGACAGGTGATGGAAACACCATATATTTT. It yields the protein CARKTGDGNTIYF. Full variable domain (missing parts from reference TRBV2 and TRBJ1-3): EPEVTQTPSHQVTQMGQEVILRCVPISNHLYFYWYRQILGQKVEFLVSFYNNEISEKSEIFDDQFSVERPDGSNFTLKIRSTKLEDSAMYFCARKTGDGNTIYFGEGSWLTVV.

This chain connects TRBV28 to TRBJ1-1; TRBD1 might be the D (6 bases). CDR1 MDHEN and CDR2 SYDVKM come from the germline V gene. The CDR3 has 14 residues. V was shortened by 3 bases and J by 11 bases, with 19 bases between the two germline ends. The CDR3 DNA sequence: TGTGCCAGCAGTTTCGCCTCGCAGGGGCAGAGCGCTTTCTTT. Amino acid sequence: CASSFASQGQSAFF.

V and J are TRBV12-3 or TRBV12-4 and TRBJ2-1, with 7 bases fitting TRBD1. The ends lost 3 bases at V and 5 bases at J; junction bases unmatched: 4. This CDR3 contains 14 residues. CDR3 residues: CASSFRDRDNEQFF. DNA of the CDR3: TGTGCCAGCAGTTTTCGAGACAGGGACAATGAGCAGTTCTTC.

The chain has TRBV20-1 and TRBJ2-7; TRBD2 matches at 8 bases. V shed 3 bases, J shed 2 bases, and the junction held 9 bases outside the gene matches. Germline loops: CDR1 DFQATT, CDR2 SNEGSKA (reference sequence). The CDR3 totals 15 residues. CDR3 amino acids: CSASILTSATYEQYF. In nucleotides, the CDR3 is TGCAGTGCTAGTATTCTGACTAGCGCCACCTACGAGCAGTACTTC.

A few counts support this clonotype. The chain joins TRBV7-2 to TRBJ1-5, with D possibly being TRBD1 (5 bases). Per the germline V gene, CDR1 is SGHTA and CDR2 is FQGNSA. The CDR3 extends over 15 amino acids. V lost 0 bases, J lost 6 bases, and 12 bases lay in between. This CDR3 is CASSLAVGDRQPQHF. In DNA form, the CDR3 reads TGTGCCAGCAGCTTAGCGGTGGGGGACCGTCAGCCCCAGCATTTT.

V and J are TRBV28 and TRBJ2-2, with 8 bases fitting TRBD2. The junction had 1 base not matched to a gene; V was cut back by 6 bases and J by 4 bases. The CDR3 totals 13 residues. The germline V gene encodes CDR1 MDHEN and CDR2 SYDVKM. As DNA, the CDR3 is TGTGCCAGCAGGGCGGGAGGCACCGGGGAGCTGTTTTTT. Encoded protein: CASRAGGTGELFF.

In its sample, this clonotype was seen many times. The CDR3 protein is CASSDRTANTEAFF. CDR3 DNA: TGTGCCAGCAGCGACAGGACAGCTAACACTGAAGCTTTCTTT. The chain has TRBV7-8 and TRBJ1-1; a possible D gene is TRBD1 (6 bases). The CDR3 loop spans 14 amino acids. Germline V lookup: CDR1 SGHVS, CDR2 FQNEAQ. Trimming cost V 5 bases and J 2 bases, with 12 bases left between them.

The genes are TRBV20-1 and TRBJ2-2, with D perhaps matching TRBD2 (6 bases). This CDR3 is built from 15 residues. Germline CDR1 reads DFQATT; CDR2 reads SNEGSKA (reference sequence). Trimming shortened V by 7 bases and J by 6 bases, and 21 bases separated the two germline ends. The CDR3 loop is CSVGRPGAVAGELFF. CDR3 DNA: TGCAGTGTAGGGAGGCCTGGGGCAGTTGCCGGGGAGCTGTTTTTT.

This clonotype turned up a few times. The rearrangement links TRBV15 to TRBJ2-7, with D perhaps matching TRBD1 or TRBD2 (6 bases each). V was trimmed by 8 bases and J by 2 bases, leaving 16 bases between them. The CDR3 runs 14 residues. Germline assignment: CDR1 LNHNV and CDR2 YYDKDF (reference sequence). CDR3 sequence reads: CATSTEGGPYEQYF. DNA for the CDR3: TGTGCCACCTCCACTGAGGGGGGACCCTACGAGCAGTACTTC.

This clonotype was counted a few times. The chain is built from TRBV4-3 and TRBJ2-7; no reliable D call. The CDR3 contains 13 residues. Per germline, CDR1 LGHNA and CDR2 YSLEER. Trimming took off 3 bases at V and 1 base at J, with 7 bases between the two ends. The CDR3, as DNA: TGCGCCAGCAGCCAGGCCATTTCCTACGAGCAGTACTTC. Protein: CASSQAISYEQYF.

The genes are TRBV18 and TRBJ1-6; weak D call: TRBD1 (5 bases). Per the germline V gene, CDR1 is KGHSH and CDR2 is LQKENI. This CDR3 has 15 amino acids. V lost 2 bases, J lost 8 bases, and 13 bases lay in between. CDR3 DNA sequence: TGTGCCAGCTCACCAGACGCGACAGCCTATTCACCCCTCCACTTT. Translated: CASSPDATAYSPLHF.

This chain uses TRBV6-5 with TRBJ2-3; TRBD2 aligns across 7 bases. Germline assignment: CDR1 MNHEY and CDR2 SVGAGI. With V trimmed by 2 bases and J by 5 bases, 7 bases remained unmatched. CDR3 length: 15 residues. The CDR3 protein is CASSYTAGKQDTQYF. The CDR3 coding sequence is TGTGCCAGCAGTTACACAGCGGGAAAGCAAGATACGCAGTATTTT.

V is TRBV7-9 and J is TRBJ1-2, with D tentatively TRBD1 (5 bases). The CDR3 spans 14 residues. CDR1 is SEHNR and CDR2 is FQNEAQ in the germline V gene (reference sequence). Trimming took 5 bases from V and 4 from J, leaving 14 bases between them. DNA of the CDR3: TGTGCCAGCAGCCTTGCCGGGGGGACCTATGGCTACACCTTC. As protein: CASSLAGGTYGYTF.

The genes are TRBV19 and TRBJ2-3; D is undetermined. The CDR3 loop spans 13 amino acids. The V gene's germline CDR1 is LNHDA and CDR2 SQIVND (reference sequence). V was cut by 3 bases and J by 1 base, with 5 bases left in between. The CDR3 DNA reads as TGTGCCAGTAGTATCCGGCGCACAGATACGCAGTATTTT. This translates into CASSIRRTDTQYF. Combining the CDR3 with reference TRBV19 and TRBJ2-3 gives the whole variable domain DGGITQSPKYLFRKEGQNVTLSCEQNLNHDAMYWYRQDPGQGLRLIYYSQIVNDFQKGDIAEGYSVSREKKESFPLTVTSAQKNPTAFYLCASSIRRTDTQYFGPGTRLTVL.

Many counts were recorded for this clonotype. The chain combines TRBV7-2 with TRBJ1-5, with D possibly matching TRBD1 (6 bases). Germline loops: CDR1 SGHTA, CDR2 FQGNSA. The V end was cut by 5 bases, the J end by 6 bases, with 11 bases between. The CDR3 runs to 13 residues. CDR3 DNA: TGTGCCAGCAGCCGACAGGTCTTTCAGCCCCAGCATTTT. Protein product: CASSRQVFQPQHF. Based on the CDR3 plus reference TRBV7-2 and TRBJ1-5, the full variable domain is GAGVSQSPSNKVTEKGKDVELRCDPISGHTALYWYRQSLGQGLEFLIYFQGNSAPDKSGLPSDRFSAERTGGSVSTLTIQRTQQEDSAVYLCASSRQVFQPQHFGDGTRLSIL.

This clonotype showed up many times. V and J are TRBV7-2 and TRBJ2-3; D gene unclear. Trimming shortened V by 4 bases and J by 0 bases, and 17 bases separated the two germline ends. Germline V gives CDR1 SGHTA, CDR2 FQGNSA. This CDR3 has 17 residues. CDR3 protein: CASSSLIWSASTDTQYF. CDR3 coding DNA: TGTGCCAGCAGCTCCCTTATTTGGAGTGCTAGCACAGATACGCAGTATTTT.

A few counts support this clonotype. CDR3 in DNA: TGTGCCAGCACCCTCAGCCCCACTAGAAAAGATACGCAGTATTTT. Translating gives CASTLSPTRKDTQYF. The chain couples TRBV7-2 to TRBJ2-3, with a weak D call TRBD2 (5 bases). The germline V gene has CDR1 SGHTA and CDR2 FQGNSA. The CDR3 sequence is 15 residues long. The V end was cut by 7 bases, the J end by 5 bases, with 19 bases between.

This clonotype appeared a few times. CDR3 residues: CASSPTDAYEQYV. The CDR3 DNA is TGTGCCAGCAGCCCCACGGACGCCTACGAGCAGTACGTC. V and J are TRBV5-6 and TRBJ2-7; D remains ambiguous. Per the germline V gene, CDR1 is SGHDT and CDR2 is YYEEEE. CDR3 length: 13 residues. V was pared by 4 bases and J by 2 bases, with 10 bases between.

The chain has TRBV2 and TRBJ1-5; tentative D call: TRBD1 (5 bases). The CDR3 runs 14 residues. Germline CDR1 is SNHLY and CDR2 is FYNNEI. V was shortened by 5 bases and J by 5 bases, with 13 bases between the two germline ends. CDR3 coding DNA: TGTGCCAGCAGTAAGGGGCAGGGTGATCAGCCCCAGCATTTT. Translated: CASSKGQGDQPQHF.

This clonotype was counted only a few times. V gene TRBV18 combines with J gene TRBJ1-1, with 7 bases lining up with TRBD1. CDR3 length: 16 amino acids. Germline V lookup: CDR1 KGHSH, CDR2 LQKENI. The V gene end was trimmed by 2 bases and the J gene end by 4 bases; junction bases not matched to a gene: 10. CDR3 sequence: CASSPRDSMAGTEAFF. As DNA, the CDR3 is TGTGCCAGCTCACCAAGGGACAGTATGGCGGGCACTGAAGCTTTCTTT.

This clonotype was seen only a few times. The rearrangement uses TRBV7-9 and TRBJ2-3, with 9 bases fitting TRBD2. The CDR3 loop spans 15 amino acids. CDR1 is SEHNR, CDR2 FQNEAQ, per germline (reference sequence). J gave up 3 bases and V 5 bases, and 6 bases lay outside the gene matches. The CDR3 loop reads CASSLSTSGTDTQYF. The CDR3, as DNA: TGTGCCAGCAGCCTGTCGACTAGCGGAACAGATACGCAGTATTTT.

The gene calls are TRBV5-4 and TRBJ1-3, with 7 bases aligning to TRBD1. CDR1 SGHNT and CDR2 YYREEE come from the germline V gene (reference sequence). The CDR3 has 14 amino acids. The V gene end was trimmed by 5 bases and the J gene end by 4 bases; junction bases not matched to a gene: 6. CDR3 protein: CASRSGTAGNTIYF. The CDR3 DNA reads TGTGCCAGCAGGTCCGGGACAGCGGGAAACACCATATATTTT.

This chain connects TRBV4-1 to TRBJ1-5, with D possibly being TRBD1 (5 bases). In germline, CDR1 is MGHRA, CDR2 YSYEKL. Trimming removed 0 bases at V and 11 bases at J, with 17 bases between. The CDR3 runs 15 residues. CDR3 nucleotides: TGCGCCAGCAGCCAAGATCCGGGACCCATAAGAACCCAGCATTTT. Residues: CASSQDPGPIRTQHF.

This clonotype was counted at least ten times. This sequence joins TRBV7-2 and TRBJ1-1; TRBD1 might be the D (5 bases). The CDR3 runs 14 residues. Germline CDR1 and CDR2: SGHTA and FQGNSA. The V and J ends lost 6 bases and 4 bases respectively, with 15 bases between them. CDR3 residues: CASSSFRGTTEAFF. CDR3 DNA: TGTGCCAGCAGTTCCTTCCGAGGGACCACTGAAGCTTTCTTT.

This clonotype was picked up many times. The V call is TRBV7-2, the J call TRBJ1-5; D gene uncertain. This CDR3 region has 13 residues. The germline CDR1 and CDR2 sequences are SGHTA and FQGNSA. V lost 5 bases and J lost 7, with 12 bases in between. The CDR3 sequence is CASSLTAGQPQHF. The CDR3 DNA reads TGTGCCAGCAGCCTCACGGCCGGGCAGCCCCAGCATTTT.